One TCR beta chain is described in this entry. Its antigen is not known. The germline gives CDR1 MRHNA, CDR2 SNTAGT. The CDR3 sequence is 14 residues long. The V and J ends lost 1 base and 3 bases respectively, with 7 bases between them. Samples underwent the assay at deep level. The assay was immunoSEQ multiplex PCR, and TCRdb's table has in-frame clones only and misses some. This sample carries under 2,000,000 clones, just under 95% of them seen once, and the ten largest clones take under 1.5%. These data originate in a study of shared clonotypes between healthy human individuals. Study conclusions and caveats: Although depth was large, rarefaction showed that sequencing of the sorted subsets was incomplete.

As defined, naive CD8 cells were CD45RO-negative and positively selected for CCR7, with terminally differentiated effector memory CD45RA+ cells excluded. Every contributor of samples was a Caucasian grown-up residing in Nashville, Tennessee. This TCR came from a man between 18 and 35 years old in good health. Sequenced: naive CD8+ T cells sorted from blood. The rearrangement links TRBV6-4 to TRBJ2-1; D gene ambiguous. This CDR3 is CASSDFYNYNEQFF. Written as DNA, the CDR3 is TGTGCCAGCAGTGACTTTTACAACTACAATGAGCAGTTCTTC.